The clone carrying this T cell receptor beta chain has ten or more counts. As yet, its antigen is unknown. This entry belongs to a study of beta chain features in type 1 diabetes. What was sequenced were expressed TCRB transcripts, since all of the isolated RNA had been reverse transcribed. The protocol was immunoSEQ multiplex PCR, while the TCRdb copy is restricted to in-frame clones and leaves out a portion. The table records roughly 150,000 clones, approximately 8.7% of them present only once. The CDR3 contains 14 residues. The germline V gene encodes CDR1 SQVTM and CDR2 ANQGSEA. V lost 4 bases and J 5 bases, leaving 15 bases between the germline ends. General observations from the study: Type 1 diabetes patients showed fewer insertions and more deletions at VDJ junctions. Type 1 diabetes patients had TCRB CDR3s that were shorter (moderately but significantly so) in all four CD4+ subsets. Whether TCRB rearrangement is influenced by HLA type was left unresolved in this analysis.

Per donor, one heparinised blood draw averaged around 110 mL. Each population that was sorted was more than 95% pure. Specimen: central memory CD4+ T cells from blood. The TCR originated in a woman in her 30s with type 1 diabetes. V usage is TRBV29-1 and J usage is TRBJ2-1; D is possibly TRBD2 (6 bases). In DNA, the CDR3 is TGCAGCGTTGCTAGAGGCCAGCGGGACAATGAGCAGTTCTTC. This sequence encodes CSVARGQRDNEQFF.